Each of the 4 T cell receptor beta chains below was sequenced from the same sample in a study of T cells in narcolepsy. Some clones are missing from TCRdb's copy, which holds only in-frame ones; the method was immunoSEQ multiplex PCR. This table holds some 30,000 clones, about 84% found once. Sequencing used CD45RA- memory CD4+ T cells from PBMCs. All receptors come from a human donor with narcolepsy.

The chain couples TRBV30 to TRBJ2-3; D is unclear. The CDR3 loop spans 12 amino acids. V was trimmed by 3 bases and J by 5 bases, leaving 9 bases between them. CDR1 is GTSNPN and CDR2 is SVGIG in the germline V gene (reference sequence). The CDR3 sequence is CAWRGNLDTQYF. In DNA, the CDR3 is TGTGCCTGGAGAGGTAATCTAGATACGCAGTATTTT.

The chain has TRBV9 and TRBJ1-2; a weak D match, TRBD1 (5 bases). The V end was cut by 0 bases, the J end by 4 bases, with 19 bases between. The CDR3 has 17 residues. Germline V gene data show CDR1 as SGDLS and CDR2 as YYNGEE. The CDR3 protein is CASSVGPGDGASYGYTF. CDR3 nucleotide sequence: TGTGCCAGCAGCGTAGGACCCGGGGACGGAGCCTCCTATGGCTACACCTTC. Combining the CDR3 with reference TRBV9 and TRBJ1-2 gives the whole variable domain DSGVTQTPKHLITATGQRVTLRCSPRSGDLSVYWYQQSLDQGLQFLIQYYNGEERAKGNILERFSAQQFPDLHSELNLSSLELGDSALYFCASSVGPGDGASYGYTFGSGTRLTVV.

The V gene is TRBV9, the J gene TRBJ2-7, with 8 bases fitting TRBD1. V lost 4 bases and J lost 5; bases outside the gene matches: 8. CDR1 is SGDLS and CDR2 is YYNGEE in the germline V gene. This CDR3 is 14 amino acids long. The DNA of the CDR3 is TGTGCCAGCAGCCTTCGACAGGGGAATGACGAGCAGTACTTC. As protein: CASSLRQGNDEQYF.

The genes are TRBV30 and TRBJ1-2; D unclear. Germline V gene lookup returns CDR1 GTSNPN and CDR2 SVGIG (reference sequence). V was shortened by 0 bases and J by 7 bases, with 9 bases between the two germline ends. CDR3 length: 12 residues. The CDR3 DNA reads as TGTGCCTGGAGTGTCCACGAGGGTGGCTACACCTTC. Amino acids: CAWSVHEGGYTF.